This T cell receptor (beta chain) was identified during a study of blood T cells in healthy people across ages. Total RNA was extracted at no less than 5.5 micrograms per sample. The authors ran a second PCR of 7 to 11 cycles using a sample-barcoded 5' primer and a J-beta primer mix. TCRdb independently ran MiXCR on the 5' RACE reads; one entry per CDR3 protein. This table has some 800,000 distinct CDR3 sequences, 44% appearing once. As for this clonotype: The antigen remains undetermined.

Whole-study findings and limits: A greater number of naive CD4+ cells and higher diversity distinguished long-lived donors from aged donors.

V was shortened by 2 bases and J by 0 bases, with 21 bases between the two germline ends. This CDR3 has 19 residues. The germline V gene has CDR1 MNHEY and CDR2 SVGAGI. J is TRBJ2-3 and V is TRBV6-5, with TRBD2 as a possible D gene (5 bases). This TCR came from a man in his sixties in good health. Sequenced material: blood. This CDR3 reads CASSYRGAVGRVSTDTQYF. The CDR3 DNA is TGTGCCAGCAGTTACCGGGGAGCGGTGGGCCGTGTTAGCACAGATACGCAGTATTTT.